These 20 T cell receptor beta chains were sequenced from one sample in a study of CD8 T cells in ankylosing spondylitis. TCRdb recomputed calls from the 5' RACE reads with MiXCR, one row per CDR3 protein. The data hold about 250,000 distinct CDR3 sequences, with 24% observed a single time. The sample taken for sequencing was blood, either unsorted or a sorted T cell fraction (not recorded which). Receptors originate from a male donor with ankylosing spondylitis or in good health (not recorded which).

This clonotype showed up just a few times. The rearrangement links TRBV12-3 or TRBV12-4 to TRBJ1-2; D unclear. The CDR3 covers 15 residues. V lost 3 bases and J 6 bases, leaving 17 bases between the germline ends. CDR3 bases: TGTGCCAGCAGTTTCAGGCAGGAGGTCGGTGATGGCTACACCTTC. Protein: CASSFRQEVGDGYTF.

There are many counts of this clonotype. CDR3 bases: TGCAGTGCTAGAGATCTCGCGGAAAACACCGGGGAGCTGTTTTTT. It is translated as CSARDLAENTGELFF. The genes are TRBV20-1 and TRBJ2-2; no firm D call. Trimming stripped 0 bases from V and 2 bases from J, with 10 bases between. The CDR3 has 15 residues. The germline gives CDR1 DFQATT, CDR2 SNEGSKA (reference sequence).

The J gene is TRBJ2-1, the V gene TRBV20-1; the match to TRBD2 covers 16 bases. This CDR3 spans 16 amino acids. V dropped 5 bases and J dropped 7; count of bases not matched to a gene: 8. Germline V gene sequence: CDR1 DFQATT, CDR2 SNEGSKA (reference sequence). This chain's CDR3 is CSAPGTSGGARNEQFF. CDR3 coding DNA: TGCAGTGCTCCTGGGACTAGCGGGGGGGCGAGGAATGAGCAGTTCTTC.

This clonotype was seen at least ten times. The rearrangement joins TRBV10-3 to TRBJ2-5; TRBD2 matches at 10 bases. In germline, CDR1 is ENHRY, CDR2 SYGVKD. The CDR3 is made up of 14 amino acids. Trimming cost V 4 bases and J 2 bases; bases outside gene matches: 1. CDR3 in amino acids: CAISGTSGQETQYF. The CDR3 coding sequence is TGTGCCATCAGTGGGACTAGCGGACAAGAGACCCAGTACTTC.

This clonotype was counted only a few times. The chain couples TRBV20-1 to TRBJ1-5, with a possible D match to TRBD1 (5 bases). The CDR3 contains 14 residues. Germline V gene data show CDR1 as DFQATT and CDR2 as SNEGSKA (reference sequence). The germline V and J ends were trimmed by 4 bases and 3 bases, with 13 bases remaining between them. The CDR3 loop is CSANRGAINQPQHF. The CDR3 nucleotides read TGCAGTGCTAACCGTGGGGCGATCAATCAGCCCCAGCATTTT.

This clonotype was found once. The chain joins TRBV9 to TRBJ2-3, with 7 nucleotides matching TRBD2. The J segment lost 8 bases and the V segment lost 2 bases, leaving 11 bases of the junction unmatched. This CDR3 spans 15 amino acids. Germline CDR1 SGDLS, CDR2 YYNGEE. The CDR3 nucleotides read TGTGCCAGCAGCGTCACTCCGGAGCGGGGAAGTACGCAGTATTTT. Its translation is CASSVTPERGSTQYF.

This clonotype appeared a few times. V usage is TRBV20-1 and J usage is TRBJ2-2; no clear D gene. Trimming took off 6 bases at V and 2 bases at J, with 13 bases between the two ends. Germline V gene sequence: CDR1 DFQATT, CDR2 SNEGSKA (reference sequence). This CDR3 has 14 amino acids. The CDR3 DNA reads as TGCAGTGCCACTACAGCGTTTAACACCGGGGAGCTGTTTTTT. Translation gives CSATTAFNTGELFF.

Many counts were recorded for this clonotype. The genes are TRBV6-1 and TRBJ2-4; D may be TRBD1 or TRBD2 (5 bases each). Germline CDR1 and CDR2: MNHNS and SASEGT. V was pared by 7 bases and J by 1 base, with 14 bases between. This CDR3 has 15 amino acids. Written as DNA, the CDR3 is TGTGCCAGCACCCCCTCGGGGCCGGCCAAAAACATTCAGTACTTC. Amino acids: CASTPSGPAKNIQYF.

This chain links TRBV6-1 with TRBJ2-3, with TRBD2 identical over 7 bases. Looked up from germline, CDR1 is MNHNS and CDR2 is SASEGT. V was pared by 4 bases and J by 0 bases, with 7 bases of the junction left unmatched. This CDR3 region has 16 residues. In DNA form, the CDR3 reads TGTGCCAGCAGTGTCTCCCAAGCGGGGAGCACAGATACGCAGTATTTT. This codes for CASSVSQAGSTDTQYF.

Many counts were recorded for this clonotype. The chain combines TRBV6-5 with TRBJ2-7; D gene ambiguous. Germline V CDR1 and CDR2: MNHEY, SVGAGI. Trimming stripped 0 bases from V and 2 bases from J, with 8 bases between. The CDR3 loop spans 14 amino acids. The CDR3 DNA reads as TGTGCCAGCAGTTACTCGATAGTCGCCTACGAGCAGTACTTC. It translates to CASSYSIVAYEQYF.

There are many counts of this clonotype. The CDR3 is CASSPRGQEETQYF. The CDR3 DNA follows: TGTGCCAGCTCACCCCGGGGACAGGAAGAGACCCAGTACTTC. The V gene is TRBV18, the J gene TRBJ2-5; 8 bases map to TRBD1. The CDR3 has 14 amino acids. Trimming removed 3 bases from V and 3 bases from J; junction bases left unmatched: 3. Germline V gene sequence: CDR1 KGHSH, CDR2 LQKENI.

This clonotype was observed at least ten times. V usage is TRBV20-1 and J usage is TRBJ2-2, with TRBD1 matching 8 bases. The J segment lost 2 bases and the V segment lost 0 bases, leaving 8 bases of the junction unmatched. The CDR3 is 17 residues long. CDR1 is DFQATT and CDR2 is SNEGSKA in the germline V gene (reference sequence). The CDR3 loop is CSARDRRQGPNTGELFF. Written as DNA, the CDR3 is TGCAGTGCTAGAGATCGACGACAGGGGCCCAACACCGGGGAGCTGTTTTTT.

This clonotype was seen at least ten times. The chain carries TRBV10-3 and TRBJ2-7, with unresolved D. With 5 bases removed from V and 2 bases from J, the gap between germline ends came to 13 bases. Per the germline V gene, CDR1 is ENHRY and CDR2 is SYGVKD. This CDR3 contains 14 residues. CDR3 amino acids: CAISREDGPYEQYF. DNA for the CDR3: TGTGCCATCAGTCGAGAGGACGGTCCCTACGAGCAGTACTTC.

The rearrangement links TRBV18 to TRBJ2-7; perhaps TRBD1 as D (8 bases). V dropped 2 bases and J dropped 7 bases, with 12 bases sitting between them. The CDR3 is 13 amino acids. Germline CDR1 and CDR2: KGHSH and LQKENI. The CDR3 reads CASSPTGGGEQYF. The CDR3 DNA reads as TGTGCCAGCTCACCAACAGGGGGGGGAGAGCAGTACTTC.

This clonotype appeared a few times. V and J are TRBV12-3 or TRBV12-4 and TRBJ2-3, with D possibly TRBD1 on 6 matching bases. V lost 5 bases and J lost 2, with 14 bases in between. The CDR3 totals 15 residues. The CDR3 DNA reads TGTGCCAGCAGTCCTCCGGGACACTACACAGATACGCAGTATTTT. Its protein is CASSPPGHYTDTQYF.

The table lists this clonotype with many counts. In nucleotides, the CDR3 is TGTGCCAGCAGCCCAGACCTTGAGGGCTACACCTTC. The encoded protein is CASSPDLEGYTF. V and J are TRBV7-9 and TRBJ1-2; D is ambiguous. V was pared by 5 bases and J by 8 bases, with 12 bases between. There are 12 residues in the CDR3. CDR1 and CDR2 from the germline V gene are SEHNR and FQNEAQ (reference sequence).

This clonotype was seen many times. The chain recombines TRBV11-2 with TRBJ2-7; D gene unclear. CDR3 length equals 14 residues. The ends were cut back, 6 bases at V and 0 bases at J, with 12 bases in the middle. The germline gives CDR1 SGHAT, CDR2 FQNNGV. The CDR3 loop is CASRKSWGSYEQYF. The CDR3 DNA reads as TGTGCCAGCAGGAAGAGTTGGGGCTCCTACGAGCAGTACTTC.

This clonotype has ten or more counts. The CDR3 protein is CACQRPGNTEAFF. The CDR3 DNA reads TGTGCCTGCCAACGCCCCGGGAACACTGAAGCTTTCTTT. The rearrangement joins TRBV30 to TRBJ1-1; D is unresolved. Per the germline V gene, CDR1 is GTSNPN and CDR2 is SVGIG (reference sequence). Trimming removed 6 bases from V and 1 base from J, with 12 bases in between. The CDR3 sequence is 13 residues long. The complete variable domain, with remaining parts taken from reference TRBV30 and TRBJ1-1, reads SQTIHQWPATLVQPVGSPLSLECTVEGTSNPNLYWYRQAAGRGLQLLFYSVGIGQISSEVPQNLSASRPQDRQFILSSKKLLLSDSGFYLCACQRPGNTEAFFGQGTRLTVV.

The J gene is TRBJ1-2, the V gene TRBV11-3; D unclear. The germline gives CDR1 SGHNT, CDR2 YENEEA. The V end was cut by 6 bases, the J end by 8 bases, with 19 bases between. This CDR3 comprises 14 residues. CDR3 nucleotides: TGTGCCAGCAGTCCGATCGGGCCGGGGTACGGCTACACCTTC. Translation gives CASSPIGPGYGYTF. Based on the CDR3 plus reference TRBV11-3 and TRBJ1-2, the full variable domain is EAGVVQSPRYKIIEKKQPVAFWCNPISGHNTLYWYLQNLGQGPELLIRYENEEAVDDSQLPKDRFSAERLKGVDSTLKIQPAELGDSAVYLCASSPIGPGYGYTFGSGTRLTVV.

This clonotype occurred a few times. The genes are TRBV20-1 and TRBJ2-7, with unresolved D. The CDR3 runs 11 residues. Germline CDR1 reads DFQATT; CDR2 reads SNEGSKA (reference sequence). Trimming cost V 5 bases and J 7 bases, with 12 bases left between them. CDR3 coding DNA: TGCAGTGCTTCCCAGCCCGAGGAGCAGTACTTC. Translation: CSASQPEEQYF.